The clone carrying this T cell receptor (beta chain) was seen repeatedly, ten times or more. Authors of the study amplified TCR beta CDR3 regions from RNA transcripts. First-round RT-PCR of the TCR CDR3 relied on the HTBI primer set. One entry per CDR3 protein, called by TCRdb with MiXCR from the multiplex PCR reads. Among over 400,000 distinct CDR3 sequences listed, 14% to 15% were seen once. This sample is drawn from a study of T cells in Graves' hyperthyroidism and ophthalmopathy. Study-wide background: Peripheral blood was drawn at first diagnosis, prior to all treatment.

Germline loops: CDR1 MNHNS, CDR2 SASEGT. V was shortened by 3 bases and J by 4 bases, with 10 bases between the two germline ends. This CDR3 has 14 residues. A patient was excluded if there was uncontrolled infection, other autoimmune disease, pregnancy or lactation. The sample consisted of blood. The chain couples TRBV6-1 to TRBJ2-1, with D possibly being TRBD2 (6 bases). This receptor was identified in a man in his late teens or twenties with Graves' ophthalmopathy. CDR3 sequence reads: CASSESGLYNEQFF. Here the CDR3 DNA reads TGTGCCAGCAGTGAGAGCGGGTTATACAATGAGCAGTTCTTC.